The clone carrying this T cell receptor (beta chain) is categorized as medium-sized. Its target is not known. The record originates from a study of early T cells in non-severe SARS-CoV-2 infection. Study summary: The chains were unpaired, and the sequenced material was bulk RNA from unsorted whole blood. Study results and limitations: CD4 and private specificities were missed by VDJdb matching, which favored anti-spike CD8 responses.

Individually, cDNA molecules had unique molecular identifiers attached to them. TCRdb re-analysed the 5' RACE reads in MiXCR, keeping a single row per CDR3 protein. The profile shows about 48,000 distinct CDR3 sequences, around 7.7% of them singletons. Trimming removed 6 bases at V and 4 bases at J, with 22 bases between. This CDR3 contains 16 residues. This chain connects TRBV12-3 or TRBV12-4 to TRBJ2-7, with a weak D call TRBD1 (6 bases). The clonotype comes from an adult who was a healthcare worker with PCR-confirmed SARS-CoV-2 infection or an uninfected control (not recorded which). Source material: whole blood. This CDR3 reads CASSSLRDINSYEQYF. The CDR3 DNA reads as TGTGCCAGCAGCTCTCTCCGGGACATAAATTCTTACGAGCAGTACTTC.